The TCR beta chain under discussion was sequenced for a study of blood T cell repertoires in COVID-19. Study in general: Sites in the United States, Italy and Spain provided acute and convalescent COVID-19 samples.

Seattle's enrolled individuals joined amid active infection and were then monitored longitudinally. The CDR3 has 15 residues. With 6 bases clipped from V and 2 bases from J, the junction kept 8 bases outside the gene matches. Germline V gene sequence: CDR1 MNHEY, CDR2 SVGEGT. Profiled with immunoSEQ multiplex PCR; TCRdb holds only in-frame clones, not every one. The sample has some 290,000 clones, roughly 89% seen once. V usage is TRBV6-2 or TRBV6-3 and J usage is TRBJ2-3, with 7 bases aligning to TRBD1. The origin of this receptor is a woman in her thirties with COVID-19, enrolled during active disease. Sample: peripheral blood. The CDR3: CASSDTGTDTDTQYF. As DNA, the CDR3 is TGTGCCAGCAGCGACACCGGGACAGACACAGATACGCAGTATTTT.